A single sample is the source of the 24 T cell receptor beta chains below, sequenced in a study of control samples from healthy donors and cancer patients. Sequenced by immunoSEQ multiplex PCR; TCRdb stores in-frame clones only, minus some. The repertoire table contains some 180,000 clones. Sequencing was carried out using blood. The receptors come from a young woman in good health.

V is TRBV14 and J is TRBJ2-7; the D is unclear. Trimming removed 3 bases from V and 0 bases from J, with 3 bases in between. The CDR3 is made up of 12 amino acids. The germline V gene has CDR1 SGHDN and CDR2 FVKESK. The CDR3 nucleotides are TGTGCCAGCAGCCACAGCTCCTACGAGCAGTACTTC. Translated, it gives CASSHSSYEQYF.

The gene calls are TRBV6-5 and TRBJ2-2, with D uncertain. V lost 0 bases and J lost 8, with 7 bases in between. This CDR3 is built from 13 residues. The V gene's germline CDR1 is MNHEY and CDR2 SVGAGI. CDR3 in DNA: TGTGCCAGCAGTTACTCGGAGTCAGGGGAGCTGTTTTTT. It encodes CASSYSESGELFF.

About this clone: Other DNA sequences of this sample code for an identical CDR3. J is TRBJ1-1 and V is TRBV29-1, with 9 bases that match TRBD1. V dropped 6 bases and J dropped 5; count of bases not matched to a gene: 7. The CDR3 is 13 residues long. From germline, CDR1 is SQVTM and CDR2 ANQGSEA. DNA for the CDR3: TGCAGCGTGGAGACAGGGGGAGGAACTGAAGCTTTCTTT. Translating gives CSVETGGGTEAFF.

The chain links TRBV27 to TRBJ1-6; TRBD1 aligns across 9 bases. The CDR3 has 15 residues. V was pared by 5 bases and J by 10 bases, with 9 bases of the junction left unmatched. The germline V gene has CDR1 MNHEY and CDR2 SMNVEV (reference sequence). In nucleotides, the CDR3 is TGTGCCAGCAGTCTATTACAGGGGGCTCGATCACCCCTCCACTTT. It codes for CASSLLQGARSPLHF.

DNA of the CDR3: TGTGCCAGCAGTTGGGGTAAAAACACTGAAGCTTTCTTT. This codes for CASSWGKNTEAFF. This rearrangement joins TRBV6-2 or TRBV6-3 to TRBJ1-1; D gene ambiguous. The germline V and J ends were trimmed by 4 bases and 2 bases, with 8 bases remaining between them. The CDR3 extends over 13 amino acids. Germline loops: CDR1 MNHEY, CDR2 SVGEGT.

The gene calls are TRBV5-4 and TRBJ1-2; D not resolved. Germline V gives CDR1 SGHNT, CDR2 YYREEE (reference sequence). The CDR3 spans 13 residues. V dropped 0 bases and J dropped 7 bases, with 10 bases sitting between them. CDR3 region: CASSLEPVPGYTF. The CDR3 nucleotides are TGTGCCAGCAGCTTGGAACCAGTCCCTGGCTACACCTTC.

V is TRBV7-2 and J is TRBJ1-3, with D possibly matching TRBD1 (5 bases). The CDR3 contains 14 residues. The ends were cut back, 5 bases at V and 7 bases at J, with 15 bases in the middle. The germline CDR1 and CDR2 sequences are SGHTA and FQGNSA. The CDR3 DNA reads as TGTGCCAGCAGCGCCCCAGGGTTTTGGAACACCATATATTTT. Protein sequence: CASSAPGFWNTIYF.

The genes are TRBV28 and TRBJ1-5, with no clear D. The CDR3 extends over 13 amino acids. Germline V gives CDR1 MDHEN, CDR2 SYDVKM. The V gene lost 6 bases and the J gene lost 3 bases, with 9 bases spanning the gap. CDR3 in amino acids: CASSSGINQPQHF. The DNA for the CDR3 is TGTGCCAGCAGCTCAGGTATCAATCAGCCCCAGCATTTT.

The rearrangement links TRBV6-5 to TRBJ1-2; the D gene is possibly TRBD1 (6 bases). Trimming took 2 bases from V and 0 from J, leaving 13 bases between them. The germline CDR1 and CDR2 sequences are MNHEY and SVGAGI. CDR3 length: 16 residues. CDR3 nucleotide sequence: TGTGCCAGCAGTTACAACACAGGGCAAGCTAACTATGGCTACACCTTC. This sequence encodes CASSYNTGQANYGYTF.

The genes are TRBV7-6 and TRBJ1-6; TRBD1 agrees at 10 bases. CDR1 and CDR2 from the germline V gene are SGHVS and FNYEAQ. This CDR3 contains 16 residues. Trimming cost V 2 bases and J 7 bases; bases outside gene matches: 5. The CDR3 DNA is TGTGCCAGCAGCTTATCGACGACAGGGGGCAATTCACCCCTCCACTTT. Protein product: CASSLSTTGGNSPLHF.

J is TRBJ1-1 and V is TRBV27; 7 bases are a match to TRBD1. The CDR3 length is 14 residues. CDR1 MNHEY and CDR2 SMNVEV come from the germline V gene (reference sequence). The V segment lost 5 bases and the J segment 2 bases; nucleotides outside the gene matches: 5. The CDR3 nucleotides read TGTGCCAGCAGTACCGGGACAGCCAACACTGAAGCTTTCTTT. Protein sequence: CASSTGTANTEAFF.

This chain joins TRBV19 and TRBJ1-3; D unclear. Germline V gives CDR1 LNHDA, CDR2 SQIVND (reference sequence). CDR3 length equals 15 residues. The V end was cut by 7 bases, the J end by 0 bases, with 13 bases between. Here the CDR3 reads CASTPFPGSGNTIYF. CDR3 nucleotides: TGTGCCAGTACCCCATTTCCGGGCTCTGGAAACACCATATATTTT.

The chain employs TRBV5-1 and TRBJ2-2; D possibly corresponds to TRBD1 (6 bases). Germline V gene lookup returns CDR1 SGHRS and CDR2 YFSETQ. The CDR3 runs to 15 residues. Trimming took off 5 bases at V and 1 base at J, with 12 bases between the two ends. The CDR3 coding sequence is TGCGCCAGCAGGTCGGGACACCTGAACACCGGGGAGCTGTTTTTT. Amino acids: CASRSGHLNTGELFF.

The chain uses TRBV7-9 and TRBJ1-2; D unclear. The germline V and J ends were trimmed by 1 base and 3 bases, with 9 bases remaining between them. Germline V CDR1 and CDR2: SEHNR, FQNEAQ (reference sequence). This CDR3 spans 14 amino acids. The CDR3 nucleotides read TGTGCCAGCAGCTTAGGCTGGGGAGACTATGGCTACACCTTC. This codes for CASSLGWGDYGYTF.

The chain uses TRBV5-8 and TRBJ1-2; 11 nucleotides line up with TRBD1. The V segment lost 4 bases and the J segment 4 bases; nucleotides outside the gene matches: 6. Germline CDR1 SGHTS, CDR2 YDEGEE. The CDR3 contains 15 residues. CDR3 region: CASSPGTGGFYGYTF. CDR3 coding DNA: TGTGCCAGCAGCCCCGGGACAGGGGGATTCTATGGCTACACCTTC.

The chain couples TRBV28 to TRBJ1-5; possible D gene TRBD1, 5 bases. The CDR3 totals 15 residues. V shed 6 bases and J shed 8 bases, with 20 bases lying between them. Germline values: CDR1 MDHEN, CDR2 SYDVKM. CDR3 protein: CASSPLLVGAEPQHF. CDR3 in DNA: TGTGCCAGCAGCCCCCTTTTAGTTGGGGCAGAGCCCCAGCATTTT.

The chain joins TRBV7-2 to TRBJ2-7; tentative D call: TRBD2 (6 bases). CDR1 is SGHTA, CDR2 FQGNSA, per germline. The length of the CDR3 is 15 residues. The V gene lost 5 bases and the J gene lost 7 bases, with 21 bases spanning the gap. This CDR3 reads CASSLSGTGSREQYF. CDR3 bases: TGTGCCAGCAGCCTCTCCGGGACTGGCAGTAGGGAGCAGTACTTC.

This chain uses TRBV7-9 with TRBJ1-1; 10 bases are a match to TRBD1. This CDR3 comprises 16 residues. V was clipped by 6 bases and J by 3 bases; unmatched bases: 10. Germline loops: CDR1 SEHNR, CDR2 FQNEAQ (reference sequence). CDR3 DNA sequence: TGTGCCAGCAGAGAGAGGACAGGGGGAGAAGACACTGAAGCTTTCTTT. Its translation: CASRERTGGEDTEAFF.

This chain uses TRBV5-1 with TRBJ2-5; 7 positions agree with TRBD1. Looked up from germline, CDR1 is SGHRS and CDR2 is YFSETQ. V was clipped by 2 bases and J by 2 bases; unmatched bases: 15. The CDR3 runs to 18 residues. The CDR3: CASSFAYRGKLRQETQYF. The CDR3 bases are TGCGCCAGCAGCTTTGCCTACAGGGGAAAGCTTCGGCAAGAGACCCAGTACTTC.

The rearrangement joins TRBV9 to TRBJ1-1; TRBD1 matches 7 bases. Germline V gene lookup returns CDR1 SGDLS and CDR2 YYNGEE. The CDR3 runs to 17 residues. The V and J ends lost 0 bases and 1 base, in that order; junction bases with no gene match: 9. The CDR3, as DNA: TGTGCCAGCAGCGTAGAGAACCCAGGGGGGAGGAACACTGAAGCTTTCTTT. Translating it yields CASSVENPGGRNTEAFF.

The chain employs TRBV4-3 and TRBJ1-2; 9 nucleotides agree with TRBD1. Unmatched junction bases numbered 11, after V lost 0 bases and J lost 0 bases. The length of the CDR3 is 19 residues. Germline V CDR1 and CDR2: LGHNA, YSLEER. For the CDR3, the DNA is TGCGCCAGCAGCCAAGAGAGGACTGGACAGGGGCCCTCTAACTATGGCTACACCTTC. It yields the protein CASSQERTGQGPSNYGYTF.

This chain uses TRBV7-9 with TRBJ2-1, with 11 bases fitting TRBD1. In germline, CDR1 is SEHNR, CDR2 FQNEAQ (reference sequence). This CDR3 is 17 amino acids long. The V segment lost 5 bases and the J segment 12 bases; nucleotides outside the gene matches: 18. This chain's CDR3 is CASSPPTQDRGQWGQFF. As DNA, the CDR3 is TGTGCCAGCAGCCCACCCACCCAGGACAGGGGGCAGTGGGGGCAGTTCTTC. Combining the CDR3 with reference TRBV7-9 and TRBJ2-1 gives the whole variable domain DTGVSQNPRHKITKRGQNVTFRCDPISEHNRLYWYRQTLGQGPEFLTYFQNEAQLEKSRLLSDRFSAERPKGSFSTLEIQRTEQGDSAMYLCASSPPTQDRGQWGQFFGPGTRLTVL.

The gene calls are TRBV9 and TRBJ2-1; 14 nucleotides line up with TRBD2. This CDR3 is built from 16 residues. The V gene's germline CDR1 is SGDLS and CDR2 YYNGEE. Losses at the gene ends were 3 bases for V and 6 bases for J; bases not matched to a gene: 5. Here the CDR3 reads CASSARLAGGRNEQFF. CDR3 nucleotides: TGTGCCAGCAGCGCCAGACTAGCGGGGGGGCGCAATGAGCAGTTCTTC.

V is TRBV7-9 and J is TRBJ1-2, with TRBD1 identical over 7 bases. The CDR3 loop spans 15 amino acids. The germline CDR1 and CDR2 sequences are SEHNR and FQNEAQ (reference sequence). Trimming cost V 2 bases and J 5 bases; bases outside gene matches: 8. The CDR3 is CASSLPLTGSYGYTF. DNA for the CDR3: TGTGCCAGCAGCTTACCACTGACAGGGTCGTATGGCTACACCTTC.